These 11 T cell receptor beta chains were sequenced from one sample in a study of T cell responses to AZD1222 COVID-19 vaccine. Some clones are missing from TCRdb's copy, which holds only in-frame ones; the method was immunoSEQ multiplex PCR. The table lists 110,000 or so clones, more than 75% of them singletons. The sample consisted of peripheral blood, taken 28 days after the second AZD1222 dose. The receptors originated from an adult who received the AZD1222 COVID-19 vaccine.

This clone was seen more than once but under ten times. The V gene is TRBV5-1, the J gene TRBJ1-2, with 10 nucleotides matching TRBD1. Looked up from germline, CDR1 is SGHRS and CDR2 is YFSETQ. Losses at the gene ends were 4 bases for V and 8 bases for J; bases not matched to a gene: 11. The length of the CDR3 is 15 residues. Here the CDR3 reads CASSDRDRGAEGYTF. CDR3 in DNA: TGCGCCAGCAGCGACCGGGACAGGGGTGCGGAGGGCTACACCTTC.

In its sample, this clone was seen once. This rearrangement joins TRBV14 to TRBJ1-1; D is uncertain. Germline lookup yields CDR1 SGHDN and CDR2 FVKESK. The CDR3 loop spans 15 amino acids. V was clipped by 5 bases and J by 5 bases, with 18 bases between them. The CDR3, as DNA: TGTGCCAGCAGCTTCATACTTCCGTTGGGGACTGAAGCTTTCTTT. The encoded protein is CASSFILPLGTEAFF.

The rearrangement links TRBV2 to TRBJ2-2; 11 bases align to TRBD2. Looked up from germline, CDR1 is SNHLY and CDR2 is FYNNEI. The CDR3 runs to 18 residues. V gave up 5 bases and J gave up 4 bases; unmatched junction bases: 12. In DNA form, the CDR3 reads TGTGCCAGCAGTTTTACGACTAGCGGGGCTGCAGGCACCGGGGAGCTGTTTTTT. It encodes CASSFTTSGAAGTGELFF.

Comment on this clone: This CDR3 is also generated by other DNA sequences in the sample. The V call is TRBV18, the J call TRBJ1-4; D might be TRBD1 (6 bases). The length of the CDR3 is 14 residues. The V and J ends lost 3 bases and 5 bases respectively, with 10 bases between them. Germline values: CDR1 KGHSH, CDR2 LQKENI. CDR3 region: CASSPRGANEKLFF. The CDR3 nucleotides are TGTGCCAGCTCACCCCGGGGGGCCAATGAAAAACTGTTTTTT.

A few counts support this clone. V and J are TRBV7-9 and TRBJ2-3; maybe TRBD2 (5 bases). Trimming removed 6 bases at V and 3 bases at J, with 16 bases between. CDR3 length: 15 amino acids. Germline loops: CDR1 SEHNR, CDR2 FQNEAQ (reference sequence). CDR3 amino acids: CASSPAVGRTDTQYF. The CDR3 coding sequence is TGTGCCAGCAGTCCAGCGGTTGGTAGGACAGATACGCAGTATTTT.

The CDR3 reads CASSPIPSGDQETQYF. The CDR3 DNA reads TGTGCCAGCTCACCAATCCCTAGCGGAGACCAAGAGACCCAGTACTTC. This chain links TRBV18 with TRBJ2-5; 7 nucleotides agree with TRBD2. The junction had 6 bases not matched to a gene; V was cut back by 2 bases and J by 0 bases. The CDR3 runs to 16 residues. From germline, CDR1 is KGHSH and CDR2 LQKENI.

The chain employs TRBV5-4 and TRBJ2-4; D may be TRBD2 (6 bases). In germline, CDR1 is SGHNT, CDR2 YYREEE (reference sequence). With 7 bases removed from V and 0 bases from J, the gap between germline ends came to 14 bases. The CDR3 is 15 residues long. CDR3 coding DNA: TGTGCCAGCGGTTCTAGCGCTCTAGCCAAAAACATTCAGTACTTC. It codes for CASGSSALAKNIQYF.

This clone has a single count. This chain uses TRBV19 with TRBJ1-5; D is unclear. Deletions cut 8 bases from V and 3 bases from J, with 11 bases between. This CDR3 has 13 residues. The germline V gene encodes CDR1 LNHDA and CDR2 SQIVND (reference sequence). CDR3 DNA: TGTGCCAGTGGCAGAGGAGTCAATCAGCCCCAGCATTTT. Protein sequence: CASGRGVNQPQHF.

V is TRBV11-2 and J is TRBJ2-1; 7 bases line up with TRBD2. Germline assignment: CDR1 SGHAT and CDR2 FQNNGV. The CDR3 is 17 amino acids. Trimming cost V 5 bases and J 0 bases; bases outside gene matches: 10. CDR3 loop: CASSVLSSGVSYNEQFF. Written as DNA, the CDR3 is TGTGCCAGCAGCGTCCTCTCTAGCGGTGTCTCCTACAATGAGCAGTTCTTC. The entire variable domain, with the rest obtained from reference TRBV11-2 and TRBJ2-1, is as follows: EAGVAQSPRYKIIEKRQSVAFWCNPISGHATLYWYQQILGQGPKLLIQFQNNGVVDDSQLPKDRFSAERLKGVDSTLKIQPAKLEDSAVYLCASSVLSSGVSYNEQFFGPGTRLTVL.

The gene calls are TRBV18 and TRBJ1-1; 9 bases align to TRBD1. CDR1 and CDR2 (germline): KGHSH, LQKENI. The CDR3 loop spans 17 amino acids. V was clipped by 2 bases and J by 1 base; unmatched bases: 8. In nucleotides, the CDR3 is TGTGCCAGCTCACCATTCCCGGGACAGGGATCGAACACTGAAGCTTTCTTT. Its translation: CASSPFPGQGSNTEAFF.

The chain uses TRBV3-1 (or the pseudogene TRBV3-2) and TRBJ1-1; no definite D call. The V end was cut by 1 base, the J end by 5 bases, with 14 bases between. CDR1 and CDR2 from the germline V gene are LGHDT and YNNKEL (reference sequence). The CDR3 consists of 15 residues. The CDR3 loop reads CASSQAPGVRTEAFF. DNA for the CDR3: TGTGCCAGCAGCCAAGCCCCCGGGGTTAGGACTGAAGCTTTCTTT.